The rows below give T cell receptor beta chains drawn from one sample of a study of neoadjuvant nivolumab and ipilimumab in lung cancer. Using immunoSEQ multiplex PCR, the repertoire was profiled, and TCRdb retains in-frame clones only, with some absent. The sample has about 18,000 clones, 85% to 90% seen once. The sequences come from peripheral blood, collected before neoadjuvant nivolumab, alone or with ipilimumab. The receptors derive from an adult with non-small cell lung cancer. Each CDR3 is given with its conserved first and last residue. Fields, in order: D gene, V gene, clone size, J gene, CDR3 protein, CDR3 DNA. D genes are given only for firm matches. The size of a clone is reported for some rows only, either as once, few or many, or as a class for expanded clones.

TRBD2	TRBV18	NA	TRBJ2-7	CASSGTAGGTYEQYF	TGTGCCAGCTCAGGGACAGCGGGAGGCACGTACGAGCAGTACTTC
NA	TRBV7-2	NA	TRBJ2-3	CASSSSDFVDTQYF	TGTGCCAGCAGCTCGAGCGATTTTGTAGATACGCAGTATTTT
TRBD2	TRBV5-4	NA	TRBJ2-7	CASSSGTSASYEQYF	TGTGCCAGCAGCTCCGGGACTAGCGCCTCCTACGAGCAGTACTTC
TRBD2	TRBV11-3	NA	TRBJ2-1	CASSPRLTSGTLPEQFF	TGTGCCAGCAGCCCCCGTTTGACTAGCGGGACCCTCCCTGAGCAGTTCTTC
TRBD1	TRBV6-1	NA	TRBJ1-2	CASSVDPPGQGSNYGYTF	TGTGCCAGCAGTGTAGATCCGCCGGGACAGGGGTCTAACTATGGCTACACCTTC
NA	TRBV7-9	NA	TRBJ1-1	CASSPRRGVLNTEAFF	TGTGCCAGCAGCCCCCGTCGCGGGGTCTTGAACACTGAAGCTTTCTTT
TRBD1	TRBV7-9	NA	TRBJ2-7	CASSPVRGGDRVNEQYF	TGTGCCAGCAGCCCAGTCAGGGGGGGGGACAGGGTGAACGAGCAGTACTTC
NA	TRBV5-1	NA	TRBJ2-3	CASSLNAADTQYF	TGCGCCAGCAGCTTGAACGCAGCGGATACGCAGTATTTT
NA	TRBV5-1	NA	TRBJ2-4	CASSLPGTPNIQYF	TGCGCCAGCAGCTTGCCCGGGACACCAAACATTCAGTACTTC
TRBD2	TRBV18	once	TRBJ2-3	CASSPETSSTDTQYF	TGTGCCAGCTCACCGGAGACTAGCAGCACAGATACGCAGTATTTT
NA	TRBV7-9	NA	TRBJ1-1	CASSLVGGMNTEAFF	TGTGCCAGCAGCTTAGTTGGGGGCATGAACACTGAAGCTTTCTTT
TRBD2	TRBV7-2	NA	TRBJ2-2	CASSWGTSGSTGELFF	TGTGCCAGCAGCTGGGGGACTAGCGGGAGCACCGGGGAGCTGTTTTTT
NA	TRBV18	NA	TRBJ1-3	CASSAEVNRHSGNTIYF	TGTGCCAGCTCAGCCGAGGTCAACCGCCACTCTGGAAACACCATATATTTT
TRBD1	TRBV5-1	NA	TRBJ1-2	CASSLGDRVDGYTF	TGCGCCAGCAGCTTGGGGGACAGGGTTGATGGCTACACCTTC
NA	TRBV7-3	few	TRBJ1-1	CASSLLGGTYSEAFF	TGTGCCAGCAGCTTACTTGGGGGCACGTACTCTGAAGCTTTCTTT
TRBD1	TRBV5-1	once	TRBJ2-7	CASSFQTGPYEQYF	TGCGCCAGCAGCTTCCAGACAGGGCCCTACGAGCAGTACTTC
NA	TRBV7-8	NA	TRBJ2-1	CASSPEVREQFF	TGTGCCAGCAGCCCCGAAGTGCGGGAGCAGTTCTTC
TRBD1	TRBV13	NA	TRBJ1-2	CASSLAGTGGVYGYTF	TGTGCCAGCAGCTTAGCCGGGACAGGGGGCGTCTATGGCTACACCTTC
NA	TRBV12-5	NA	TRBJ2-7	CASGLVTKNRAYEQYF	TGTGCTAGTGGTTTGGTAACTAAAAACCGTGCCTACGAGCAGTACTTC
NA	TRBV5-1	NA	TRBJ2-2	CASSPTGANTGELFF	TGCGCCAGCAGCCCCACGGGCGCGAACACCGGGGAGCTGTTTTTT
NA	TRBV6-6	NA	TRBJ1-1	CASSQTVEAFF	TGTGCCAGCAGTCAGACAGTAGAAGCTTTCTTT
TRBD2	TRBV6-6	NA	TRBJ2-2	CASGRLAGEIGELFF	TGTGCCAGCGGCCGACTAGCGGGAGAGATCGGGGAGCTGTTTTTT
TRBD2	TRBV30	NA	TRBJ2-1	CAWRTSGSRYNEQFF	TGTGCCTGGCGGACTAGCGGGAGTAGGTACAATGAGCAGTTCTTC
NA	TRBV5-4	once	TRBJ1-1	CASSPASGRDTEAFF	TGTGCCAGCAGCCCGGCCAGTGGACGGGACACTGAAGCTTTCTTT
NA	TRBV11-1	NA	TRBJ2-7	CASSPRGLSAYEQYF	TGTGCCAGCAGCCCCCGGGGGCTGTCCGCCTACGAGCAGTACTTC
TRBD2	TRBV6-5	NA	TRBJ2-7	CASSPGLASYEQYF	TGTGCCAGCAGTCCCGGACTAGCGAGCTACGAGCAGTACTTC
TRBD2	TRBV7-7	NA	TRBJ2-1	CASSAGTSGYNEQFF	TGTGCCAGCAGCGCCGGGACTAGCGGATACAATGAGCAGTTCTTC
NA	TRBV7-2	few	TRBJ1-2	CASSNNLGGYTF	TGTGCCAGCAGCAATAACCTGGGGGGCTACACCTTC
NA	TRBV6-1	NA	TRBJ2-1	CASSEQGGYNEQFF	TGTGCCAGCAGTGAGCAGGGGGGATACAATGAGCAGTTCTTC
NA	TRBV7-9	once	TRBJ1-1	CASSLEVTAEAFF	TGTGCCAGCAGCTTAGAAGTGACCGCGGAAGCTTTCTTT
NA	TRBV7-2	NA	TRBJ2-2	CASSLDTGELFF	TGTGCCAGCAGCCTCGACACCGGGGAGCTGTTTTTT
NA	TRBV6-5	NA	TRBJ2-7	CASSYGQLKTYEQYF	TGTGCCAGCAGTTACGGACAGCTCAAAACCTACGAGCAGTACTTC
NA	TRBV7-2	NA	TRBJ1-2	CASSLERYGYTF	TGTGCCAGCAGCTTGGAGAGATATGGCTACACCTTC
NA	TRBV5-4	NA	TRBJ2-1	CASSSLAGLNEQFF	TGTGCCAGCAGCTCGCTCGCAGGACTCAATGAGCAGTTCTTC
TRBD1	TRBV6-6	NA	TRBJ2-1	CASGGQGYNEQFF	TGTGCCAGCGGGGGACAGGGTTACAATGAGCAGTTCTTC
TRBD1	TRBV29-1	NA	TRBJ2-2	CSAQGARTGELFF	TGCAGCGCCCAGGGGGCGAGGACCGGGGAGCTGTTTTTT
NA	TRBV7-9	once	TRBJ2-7	CASSLSAGGIFEQYF	TGTGCCAGCAGCTTATCGGCCGGGGGCATTTTCGAGCAGTACTTC